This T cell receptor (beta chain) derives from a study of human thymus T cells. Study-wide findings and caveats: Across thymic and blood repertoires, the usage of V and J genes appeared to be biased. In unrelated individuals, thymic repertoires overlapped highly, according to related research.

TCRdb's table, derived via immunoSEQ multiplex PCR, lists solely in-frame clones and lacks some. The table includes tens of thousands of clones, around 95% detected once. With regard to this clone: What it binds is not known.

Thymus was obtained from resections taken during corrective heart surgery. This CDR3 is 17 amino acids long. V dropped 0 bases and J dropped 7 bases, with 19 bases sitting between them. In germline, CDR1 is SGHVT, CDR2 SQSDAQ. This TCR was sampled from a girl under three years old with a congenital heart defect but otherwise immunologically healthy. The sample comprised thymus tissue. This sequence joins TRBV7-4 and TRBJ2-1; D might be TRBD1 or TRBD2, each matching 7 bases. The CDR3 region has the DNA TGTGCCAGCAGCTTAGCGTACATCCCAGGGGGGGAAAATGAGCAGTTCTTC. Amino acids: CASSLAYIPGGENEQFF.